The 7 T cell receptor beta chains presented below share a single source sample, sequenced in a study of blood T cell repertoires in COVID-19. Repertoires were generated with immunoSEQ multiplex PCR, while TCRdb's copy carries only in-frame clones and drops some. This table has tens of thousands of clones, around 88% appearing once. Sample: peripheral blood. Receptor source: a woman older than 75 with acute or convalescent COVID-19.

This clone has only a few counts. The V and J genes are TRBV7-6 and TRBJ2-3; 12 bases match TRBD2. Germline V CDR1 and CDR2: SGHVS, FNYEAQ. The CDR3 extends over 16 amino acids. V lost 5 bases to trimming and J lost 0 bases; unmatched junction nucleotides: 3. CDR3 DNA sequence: TGTGCCAGCAGCCCCGGACTAGCGGGAAGCACAGATACGCAGTATTTT. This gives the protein CASSPGLAGSTDTQYF.

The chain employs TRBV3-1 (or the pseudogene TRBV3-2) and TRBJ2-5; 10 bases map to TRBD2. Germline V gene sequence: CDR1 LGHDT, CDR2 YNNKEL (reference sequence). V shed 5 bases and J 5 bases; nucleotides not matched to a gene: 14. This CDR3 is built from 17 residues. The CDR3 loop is CASSARASGSRAETQYF. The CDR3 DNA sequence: TGTGCCAGCAGCGCACGGGCTAGCGGGAGCCGGGCGGAGACCCAGTACTTC.

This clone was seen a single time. The CDR3 spells CAWPPSGGRETQYF. The CDR3 DNA is TGTGCCTGGCCACCATCCGGGGGGCGGGAGACCCAGTACTTC. This chain uses TRBV30 with TRBJ2-5, with D perhaps matching TRBD2 (7 bases). This CDR3 region has 14 residues. Germline V gene lookup returns CDR1 GTSNPN and CDR2 SVGIG (reference sequence). V was shortened by 5 bases and J by 5 bases, with 18 bases between the two germline ends. Together with reference TRBV30 and TRBJ2-5, the CDR3 gives the full variable domain: SQTIHQWPATLVQPVGSPLSLECTVEGTSNPNLYWYRQAAGRGLQLLFYSVGIGQISSEVPQNLSASRPQDRQFILSSKKLLLSDSGFYLCAWPPSGGRETQYFGPGTRLLVL.

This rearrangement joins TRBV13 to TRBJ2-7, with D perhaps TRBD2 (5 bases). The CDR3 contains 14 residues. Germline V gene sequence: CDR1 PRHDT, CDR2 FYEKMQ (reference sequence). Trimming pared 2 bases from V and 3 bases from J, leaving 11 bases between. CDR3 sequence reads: CASSLRGGNYEQYF. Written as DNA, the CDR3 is TGTGCCAGCAGCTTACGAGGAGGCAACTACGAGCAGTACTTC. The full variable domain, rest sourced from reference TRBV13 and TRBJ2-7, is AAGVIQSPRHLIKEKRETATLKCYPIPRHDTVYWYQQGPGQDPQFLISFYEKMQSDKGSIPDRFSAQQFSDYHSELNMSSLELGDSALYFCASSLRGGNYEQYFGPGTRLTVT.

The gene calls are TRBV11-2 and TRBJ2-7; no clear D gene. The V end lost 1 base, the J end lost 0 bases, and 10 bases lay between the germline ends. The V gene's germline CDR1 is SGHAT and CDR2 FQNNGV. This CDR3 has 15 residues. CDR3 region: CASSLVQAPSYEQYF. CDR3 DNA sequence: TGTGCCAGCAGCTTAGTTCAGGCCCCCTCCTACGAGCAGTACTTC.

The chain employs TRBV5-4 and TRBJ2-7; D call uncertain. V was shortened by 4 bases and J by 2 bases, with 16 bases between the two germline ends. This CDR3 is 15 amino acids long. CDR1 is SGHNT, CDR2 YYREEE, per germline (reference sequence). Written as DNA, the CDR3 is TGTGCCAGCAGCGCGAGCCCTGGGCCAACCTACGAGCAGTACTTC. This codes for CASSASPGPTYEQYF.

CDR3: CASSSDRGQPQHF. The CDR3 DNA is TGTGCCAGCAGTTCCGACAGGGGTCAGCCCCAGCATTTT. The chain is built from TRBV6-2 or TRBV6-3 and TRBJ1-5; 8 bases agree with TRBD1. Germline values: CDR1 MNHEY, CDR2 SVGEGT. The CDR3 is 13 residues long. Trimming removed 4 bases from V and 6 bases from J; junction bases left unmatched: 2.